The source of this T cell receptor beta chain is a study of control samples from healthy donors and cancer patients. Libraries were prepared by immunoSEQ multiplex PCR; TCRdb keeps only in-frame clonotypes and omits some of them. The sample shows tens of thousands of clones, about 89% of them seen only once. This CDR3 is 14 amino acids long. Germline loops: CDR1 KGHSH, CDR2 LQKENI. With 2 bases removed from V and 3 bases from J, the gap between germline ends came to 10 bases. V usage is TRBV18 and J usage is TRBJ1-1; D ambiguous. The source is a man in his fifties or sixties in good health. The sequenced sample consisted of blood. CDR3 sequence (DNA): TGTGCCAGCTCACCATCCGAGGCCGACACTGAAGCTTTCTTT. This codes for CASSPSEADTEAFF.